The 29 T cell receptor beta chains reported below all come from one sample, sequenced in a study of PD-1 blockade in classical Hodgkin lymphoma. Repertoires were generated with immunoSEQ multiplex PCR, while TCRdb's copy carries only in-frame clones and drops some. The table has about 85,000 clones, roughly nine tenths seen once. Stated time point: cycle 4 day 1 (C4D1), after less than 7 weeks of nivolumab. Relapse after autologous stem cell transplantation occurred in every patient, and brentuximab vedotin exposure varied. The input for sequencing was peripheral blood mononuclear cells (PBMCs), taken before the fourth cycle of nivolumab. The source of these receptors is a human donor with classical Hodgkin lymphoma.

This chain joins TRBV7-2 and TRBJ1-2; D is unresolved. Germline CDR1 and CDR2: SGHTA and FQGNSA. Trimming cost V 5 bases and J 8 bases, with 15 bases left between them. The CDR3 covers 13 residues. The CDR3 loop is CASSQRARIGYTF. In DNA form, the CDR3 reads TGTGCCAGCAGCCAACGGGCCAGAATAGGCTACACCTTC. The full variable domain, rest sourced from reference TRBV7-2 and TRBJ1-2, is GAGVSQSPSNKVTEKGKDVELRCDPISGHTALYWYRQSLGQGLEFLIYFQGNSAPDKSGLPSDRFSAERTGGSVSTLTIQRTQQEDSAVYLCASSQRARIGYTFGSGTRLTVV.

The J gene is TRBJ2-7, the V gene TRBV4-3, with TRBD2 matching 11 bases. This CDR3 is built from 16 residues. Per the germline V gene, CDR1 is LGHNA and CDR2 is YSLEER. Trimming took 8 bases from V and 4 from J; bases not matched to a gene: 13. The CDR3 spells CASERGTSGGAYEQYF. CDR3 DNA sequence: TGCGCCAGCGAGCGGGGCACTAGCGGGGGAGCTTACGAGCAGTACTTC.

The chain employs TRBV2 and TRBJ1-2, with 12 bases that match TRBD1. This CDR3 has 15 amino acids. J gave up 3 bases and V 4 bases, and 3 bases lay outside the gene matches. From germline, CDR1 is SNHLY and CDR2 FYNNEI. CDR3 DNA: TGTGCCAGCAGTGGGGGGGACAGGGGGCACTATGGCTACACCTTC. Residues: CASSGGDRGHYGYTF.

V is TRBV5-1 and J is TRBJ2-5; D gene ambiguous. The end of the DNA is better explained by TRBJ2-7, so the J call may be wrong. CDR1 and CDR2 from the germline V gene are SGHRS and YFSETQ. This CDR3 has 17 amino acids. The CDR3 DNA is TGCGCCAGCAGCGCAAGACCCACCTTGGGGAAAGGCTACGAGCAGTACTTC. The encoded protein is CASSARPTLGKGYEQYF.

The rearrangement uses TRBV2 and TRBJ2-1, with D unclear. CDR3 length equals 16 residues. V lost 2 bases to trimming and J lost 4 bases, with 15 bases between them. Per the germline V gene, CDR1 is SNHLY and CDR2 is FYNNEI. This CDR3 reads CASSEFGQDLYNEQFF. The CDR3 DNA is TGTGCCAGCAGTGAATTCGGCCAAGACTTATACAATGAGCAGTTCTTC. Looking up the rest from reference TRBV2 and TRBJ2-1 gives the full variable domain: EPEVTQTPSHQVTQMGQEVILRCVPISNHLYFYWYRQILGQKVEFLVSFYNNEISEKSEIFDDQFSVERPDGSNFTLKIRSTKLEDSAMYFCASSEFGQDLYNEQFFGPGTRLTVL.

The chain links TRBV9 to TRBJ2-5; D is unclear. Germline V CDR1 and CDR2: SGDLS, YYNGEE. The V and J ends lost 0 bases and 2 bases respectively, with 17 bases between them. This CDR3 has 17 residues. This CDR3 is CASSVDDTTVLQETQYF. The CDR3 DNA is TGTGCCAGCAGCGTAGACGACACAACAGTTCTACAAGAGACCCAGTACTTC.

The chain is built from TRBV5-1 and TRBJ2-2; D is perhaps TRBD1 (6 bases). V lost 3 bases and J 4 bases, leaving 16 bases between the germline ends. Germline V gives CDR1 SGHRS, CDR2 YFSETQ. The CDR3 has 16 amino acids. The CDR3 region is CASSSGHKIVTGELFF. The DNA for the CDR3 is TGCGCCAGCAGCTCGGGACATAAAATAGTCACCGGGGAGCTGTTTTTT. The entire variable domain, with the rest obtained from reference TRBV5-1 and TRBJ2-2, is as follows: KAGVTQTPRYLIKTRGQQVTLSCSPISGHRSVSWYQQTPGQGLQFLFEYFSETQRNKGNFPGRFSGRQFSNSRSEMNVSTLELGDSALYLCASSSGHKIVTGELFFGEGSRLTVL.

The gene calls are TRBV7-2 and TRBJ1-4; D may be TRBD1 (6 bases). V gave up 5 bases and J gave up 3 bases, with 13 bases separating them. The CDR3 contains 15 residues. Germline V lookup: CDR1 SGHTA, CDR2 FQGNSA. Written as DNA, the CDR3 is TGTGCCAGCAGCCCCACAGGGTTTGCTAATGAAAAACTGTTTTTT. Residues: CASSPTGFANEKLFF.

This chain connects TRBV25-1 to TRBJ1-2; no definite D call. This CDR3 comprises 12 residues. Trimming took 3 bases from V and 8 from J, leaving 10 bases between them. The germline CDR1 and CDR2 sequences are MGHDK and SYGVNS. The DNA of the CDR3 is TGTGCCAGCAGTGATCAGTGGGGAGGCTACACCTTC. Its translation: CASSDQWGGYTF.

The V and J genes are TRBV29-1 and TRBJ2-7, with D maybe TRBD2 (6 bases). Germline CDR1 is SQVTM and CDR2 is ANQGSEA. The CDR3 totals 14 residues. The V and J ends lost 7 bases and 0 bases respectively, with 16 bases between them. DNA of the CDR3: TGCAGCGCACTAGGAGGGATTAGCTCCTACGAGCAGTACTTC. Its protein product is CSALGGISSYEQYF.

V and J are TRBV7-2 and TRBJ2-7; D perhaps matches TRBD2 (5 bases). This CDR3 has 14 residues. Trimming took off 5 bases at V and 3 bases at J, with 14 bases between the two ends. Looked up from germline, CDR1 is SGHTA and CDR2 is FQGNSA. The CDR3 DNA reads TGTGCCAGCAGCCCCTTTGCTCGGGACTACGAGCAGTACTTC. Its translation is CASSPFARDYEQYF.

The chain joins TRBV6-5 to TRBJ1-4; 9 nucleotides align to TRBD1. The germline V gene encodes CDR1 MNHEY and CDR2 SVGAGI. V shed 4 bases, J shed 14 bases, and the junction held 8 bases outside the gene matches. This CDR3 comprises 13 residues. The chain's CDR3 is CASSSGTGSGLFF. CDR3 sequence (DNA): TGTGCCAGCAGTTCCGGGACAGGGTCCGGGCTGTTTTTT.

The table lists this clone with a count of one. The CDR3 DNA reads as TGTGCCAGCAGTTACTCGACGGCAGGTCAAGAGACCCAGTACTTC. Translated: CASSYSTAGQETQYF. The J gene is TRBJ2-5, the V gene TRBV6-5; no clear D gene. Trimming removed 0 bases from V and 2 bases from J, with 10 bases in between. The CDR3 consists of 15 residues. Germline V CDR1 and CDR2: MNHEY, SVGAGI.

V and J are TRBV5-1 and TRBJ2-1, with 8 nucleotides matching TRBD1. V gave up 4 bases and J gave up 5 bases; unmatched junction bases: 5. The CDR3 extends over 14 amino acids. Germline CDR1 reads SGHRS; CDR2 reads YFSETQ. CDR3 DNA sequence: TGCGCCAGCAGCCCAGGACAGGGCCACAATGAGCAGTTCTTC. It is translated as CASSPGQGHNEQFF.

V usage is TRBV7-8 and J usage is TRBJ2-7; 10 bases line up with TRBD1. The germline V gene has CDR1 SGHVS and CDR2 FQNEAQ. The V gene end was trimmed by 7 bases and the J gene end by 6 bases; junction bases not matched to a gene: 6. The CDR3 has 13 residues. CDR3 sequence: CASTGTGATEQYF. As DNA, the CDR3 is TGTGCCAGCACCGGGACAGGGGCCACCGAGCAGTACTTC.

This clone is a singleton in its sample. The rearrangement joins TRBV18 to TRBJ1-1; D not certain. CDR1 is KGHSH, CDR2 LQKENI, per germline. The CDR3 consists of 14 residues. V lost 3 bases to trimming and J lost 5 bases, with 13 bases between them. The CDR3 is CASSPQEGRTEAFF. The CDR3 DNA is TGTGCCAGCTCACCCCAGGAGGGTCGGACTGAAGCTTTCTTT.

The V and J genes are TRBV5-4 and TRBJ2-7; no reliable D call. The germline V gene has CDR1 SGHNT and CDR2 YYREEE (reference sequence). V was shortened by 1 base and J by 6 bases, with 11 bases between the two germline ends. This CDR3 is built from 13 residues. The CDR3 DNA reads TGTGCCAGCAGCTTGCTTGGGGTGGGCGAGCAGTACTTC. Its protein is CASSLLGVGEQYF.

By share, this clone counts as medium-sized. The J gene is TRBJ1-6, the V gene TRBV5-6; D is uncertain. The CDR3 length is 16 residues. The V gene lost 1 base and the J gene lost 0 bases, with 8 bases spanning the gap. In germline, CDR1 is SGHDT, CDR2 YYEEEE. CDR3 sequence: CASSLWASSYNSPLHF. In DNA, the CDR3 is TGTGCCAGCAGCTTGTGGGCGAGCTCCTATAATTCACCCCTCCACTTT.

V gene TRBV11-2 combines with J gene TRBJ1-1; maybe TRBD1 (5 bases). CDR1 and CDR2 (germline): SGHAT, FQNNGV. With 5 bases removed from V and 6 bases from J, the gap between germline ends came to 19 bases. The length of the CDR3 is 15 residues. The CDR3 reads CASSAMGPRFAEAFF. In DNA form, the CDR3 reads TGTGCCAGCAGCGCCATGGGGCCGAGGTTCGCTGAAGCTTTCTTT.

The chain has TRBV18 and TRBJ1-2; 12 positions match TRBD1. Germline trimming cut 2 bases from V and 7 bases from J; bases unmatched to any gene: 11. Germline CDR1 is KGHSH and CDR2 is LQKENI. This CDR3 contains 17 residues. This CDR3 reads CASSPGTGGILESGYTF. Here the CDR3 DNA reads TGTGCCAGCTCACCAGGGACAGGGGGCATCTTGGAGAGTGGCTACACCTTC. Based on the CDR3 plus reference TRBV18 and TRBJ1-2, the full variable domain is NAGVMQNPRHLVRRRGQEARLRCSPMKGHSHVYWYRQLPEEGLKFMVYLQKENIIDESGMPKERFSAEFPKEGPSILRIQQVVRGDSAAYFCASSPGTGGILESGYTFGSGTRLTVV.

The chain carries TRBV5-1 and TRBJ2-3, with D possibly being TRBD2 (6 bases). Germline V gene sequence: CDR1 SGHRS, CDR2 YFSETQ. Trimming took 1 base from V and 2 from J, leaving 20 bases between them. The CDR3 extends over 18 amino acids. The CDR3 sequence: CASSLWGVWVTTTDTQYF. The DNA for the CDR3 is TGCGCCAGCAGCTTGTGGGGGGTATGGGTCACCACCACAGATACGCAGTATTTT.

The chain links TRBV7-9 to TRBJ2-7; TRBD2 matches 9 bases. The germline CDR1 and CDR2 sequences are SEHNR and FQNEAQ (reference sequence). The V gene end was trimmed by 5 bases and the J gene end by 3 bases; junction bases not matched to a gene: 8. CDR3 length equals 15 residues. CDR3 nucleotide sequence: TGTGCCAGCAGCCCCGAGCTAGCGGGGAACTACGAGCAGTACTTC. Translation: CASSPELAGNYEQYF.

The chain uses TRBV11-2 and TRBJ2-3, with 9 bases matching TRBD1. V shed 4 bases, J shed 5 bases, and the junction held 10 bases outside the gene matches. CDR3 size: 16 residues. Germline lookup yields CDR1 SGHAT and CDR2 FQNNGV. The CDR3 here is CASSSDRGLTRDTQYF. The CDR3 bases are TGTGCCAGCAGCTCGGACAGGGGTTTGACAAGAGATACGCAGTATTTT.

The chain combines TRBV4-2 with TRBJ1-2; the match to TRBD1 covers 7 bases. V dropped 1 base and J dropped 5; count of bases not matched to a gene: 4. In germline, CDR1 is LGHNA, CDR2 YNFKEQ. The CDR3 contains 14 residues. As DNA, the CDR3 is TGTGCCAGCAGCCAAGGGGACAGCAGATATGGCTACACCTTC. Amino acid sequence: CASSQGDSRYGYTF.

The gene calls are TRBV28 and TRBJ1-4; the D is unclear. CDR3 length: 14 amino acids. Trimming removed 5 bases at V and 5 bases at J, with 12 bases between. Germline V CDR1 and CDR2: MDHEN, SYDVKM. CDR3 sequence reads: CASSRTQLNEKLFF. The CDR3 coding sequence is TGTGCCAGCAGTCGAACACAGTTGAATGAAAAACTGTTTTTT.

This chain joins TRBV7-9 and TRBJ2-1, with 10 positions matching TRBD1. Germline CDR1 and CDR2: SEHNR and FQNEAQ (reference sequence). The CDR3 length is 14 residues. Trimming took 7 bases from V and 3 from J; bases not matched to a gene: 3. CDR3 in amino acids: CASTRTGGYNEQFF. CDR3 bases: TGTGCCAGCACCCGGACAGGGGGCTACAATGAGCAGTTCTTC.

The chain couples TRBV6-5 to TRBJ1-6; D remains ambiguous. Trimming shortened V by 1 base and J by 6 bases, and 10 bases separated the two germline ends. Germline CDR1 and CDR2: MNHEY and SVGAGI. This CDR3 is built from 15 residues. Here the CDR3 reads CASSYFNRVNSPLHF. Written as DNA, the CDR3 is TGTGCCAGCAGTTACTTCAACCGGGTTAATTCACCCCTCCACTTT.

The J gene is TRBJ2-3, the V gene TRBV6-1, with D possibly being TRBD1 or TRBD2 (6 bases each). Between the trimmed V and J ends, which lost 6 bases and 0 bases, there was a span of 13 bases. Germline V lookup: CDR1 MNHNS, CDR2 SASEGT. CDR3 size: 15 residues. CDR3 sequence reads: CASRGRGGSTDTQYF. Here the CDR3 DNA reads TGTGCCAGCAGGGGTCGAGGGGGGAGCACAGATACGCAGTATTTT.

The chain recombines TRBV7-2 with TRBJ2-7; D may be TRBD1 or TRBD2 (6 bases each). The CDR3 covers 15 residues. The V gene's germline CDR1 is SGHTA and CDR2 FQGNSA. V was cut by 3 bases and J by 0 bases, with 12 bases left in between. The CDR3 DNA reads TGTGCCAGCAGCTTGGAGGGGGGAAACTCCTACGAGCAGTACTTC. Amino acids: CASSLEGGNSYEQYF. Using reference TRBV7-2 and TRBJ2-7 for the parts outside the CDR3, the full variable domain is GAGVSQSPSNKVTEKGKDVELRCDPISGHTALYWYRQSLGQGLEFLIYFQGNSAPDKSGLPSDRFSAERTGGSVSTLTIQRTQQEDSAVYLCASSLEGGNSYEQYFGPGTRLTVT.